The rows below give T cell receptor gamma chains drawn from one sample of a study of gammadelta T cells in human blood. TCRdb re-called clones from the RT-PCR reads via CATT. This sample has 420 or so gamma-chain clones, with approximately 9.9% found just once. Material: non-Vgamma9Vdelta2 gamma-delta T cells from infant blood. The receptors derive from a human donor. CDR3s include the opening cysteine and the closing phenylalanine or tryptophan. The size field is filled for only some rows; it gives once, few, many or a size class.

TRGV4	TRGJP2	large	CATWDGGSDWIKTF	TGTGCCACCTGGGATGGGGGTAGTGATTGGATCAAGACGTTT
TRGV3	TRGJ1/TRGJ2	NA	CATWDAGPDPQNYYKKLF	TGTGCCACCTGGGACGCGGGTCCCGACCCCCAGAATTATTATAAGAAACTCTTT
TRGV4	TRGJP2	large	CATWDGRTGTASNPWGNSSDWIKTF	TGTGCCACCTGGGATGGGCGGACGGGGACAGCGTCCAATCCCTGGGGAAATAGTAGTGATTGGATCAAGACGTTT
TRGV4	TRGJ1/TRGJ2	NA	CATWDPYYKKLF	TGTGCCACCTGGGATCCGTATTATAAGAAACTCTTT
TRGV4	TRGJ1/TRGJ2	medium-sized	CATWGTLYYKKLF	TGTGCCACCTGGGGGACCCTTTATTATAAGAAACTCTTT
TRGV9	TRGJ1/TRGJ2	large	CALWEVYAPKKLF	TGTGCCTTGTGGGAGGTCTATGCTCCGAAGAAACTCTTT
TRGV8	TRGJP1	medium-sized	CATWDKAGWFKIF	TGTGCCACCTGGGATAAGGCTGGATGGTTCAAGATATTT
TRGV4	TRGJ1/TRGJ2	large	CATWEVNYYKKLF	TGTGCCACCTGGGAGGTGAATTATTATAAGAAACTCTTT
TRGV5	TRGJ1/TRGJ2	large	CATWFTPNYYKKLF	TGTGCCACCTGGTTCACTCCGAATTATTATAAGAAACTCTTT
TRGV5	TRGJ1/TRGJ2	large	CATWDIFPNYYKKLF	TGTGCCACCTGGGACATTTTCCCGAATTATTATAAGAAACTCTTT
TRGV5	TRGJ1/TRGJ2	large	CATWDTSYYKKLF	TGTGCCACCTGGGACACCAGTTATTATAAGAAACTCTTT
TRGV3	TRGJ1/TRGJ2	large	CATWDLIYYYKKLF	TGTGCCACCTGGGACCTAATATACTATTATAAGAAACTCTTT
TRGV9	TRGJ1/TRGJ2	medium-sized	CALCPNYYKKLF	TGTGCCTTGTGCCCAAATTATTATAAGAAACTCTTT
TRGV4	TRGJ1/TRGJ2	medium-sized	CATWDGQGAAKKLF	TGTGCCACCTGGGATGGGCAAGGGGCGGCGAAGAAACTCTTT
TRGV4	TRGJ1/TRGJ2	medium-sized	CATWDEGCYKKLF	TGTGCCACCTGGGATGAAGGCTGTTATAAGAAACTCTTT
TRGV5	TRGJ1/TRGJ2	large	CATWDRRNYYKKLF	TGTGCCACCTGGGACAGGCGTAATTATTATAAGAAACTCTTT
TRGV9	TRGJ1/TRGJ2	large	CALWEVPYYKKLF	TGTGCCTTGTGGGAGGTACCTTATTATAAGAAACTCTTT
TRGV8	TRGJ1/TRGJ2	NA	CATWDRRYGKLF	TGTGCCACCTGGGATAGACGTTACGGGAAACTCTTT
TRGV9	TRGJP	large	CALWEDDQELGKKIKVF	TGTGCCTTGTGGGAGGACGATCAAGAGTTGGGCAAAAAAATCAAGGTATTT
TRGV2	TRGJ1/TRGJ2	large	CATWDDTNYYKKLF	TGTGCCACCTGGGACGATACGAATTATTATAAGAAACTCTTT
TRGV8	TRGJ1/TRGJ2	large	CATWSNYYKKLF	TGTGCCACCTGGTCCAATTATTATAAGAAACTCTTT
TRGV5	TRGJ1/TRGJ2	medium-sized	CATWEVKKLF	TGTGCCACCTGGGAGGTCAAGAAACTCTTT
TRGV4	TRGJ1/TRGJ2	large	CATWDIFRYKKLF	TGTGCCACCTGGGATATTTTTCGGTATAAGAAACTCTTT
TRGV8	TRGJP1	large	CATWDSTTGWFKIF	TGTGCCACCTGGGATAGTACCACTGGTTGGTTCAAGATATTT
TRGV8	TRGJ1/TRGJ2	few	CATWDRLDYYKKLF	TGTGCCACCTGGGATAGGCTTGATTATTATAAGAAACTCTTT
TRGV9	TRGJ1/TRGJ2	large	CALWEASNYYKKLF	TGTGCCTTGTGGGAGGCCTCGAATTATTATAAGAAACTCTTT
TRGV3	TRGJP2	large	CATWEGAPIWIKTF	TGTGCCACCTGGGAAGGTGCCCCAATTTGGATCAAGACGTTT